These 13 T cell receptor beta chains share one sample of origin, sequenced in a study of cytomegalovirus exposure and HLA in healthy donors. The PCR contained 60 Vbeta and 13 Jbeta primers. Profiling relied on immunoSEQ multiplex PCR, and the TCRdb table lists in-frame clones only, not all of them. The repertoire holds 100,000 to 150,000 clones, with roughly 79% as singletons. Sequences were obtained from PBMCs. These receptors were obtained from a man aged 18 to 35 in good health and CMV-seronegative.

This sequence joins TRBV5-8 and TRBJ1-5; D gene unclear. Germline lookup yields CDR1 SGHTS and CDR2 YDEGEE. The V end lost 2 bases, the J end lost 5 bases, and 11 bases lay between the germline ends. There are 14 residues in the CDR3. CDR3 sequence (DNA): TGTGCCAGCAGCTTAGGAGGGCTTCATCAGCCCCAGCATTTT. The encoded protein is CASSLGGLHQPQHF.

The rearrangement uses TRBV27 and TRBJ1-4; D is ambiguous. CDR1 is MNHEY and CDR2 is SMNVEV in the germline V gene (reference sequence). Trimming removed 10 bases from V and 8 bases from J, with 11 bases in between. The CDR3 runs 11 residues. CDR3 coding DNA: TGTGCCACCCGCGCTTGGGAAAAACTGTTTTTT. Translation gives CATRAWEKLFF.

V is TRBV7-8 and J is TRBJ2-7; 12 nucleotides match TRBD1. This CDR3 spans 17 amino acids. V gave up 1 base and J gave up 5 bases; unmatched junction bases: 9. Per germline, CDR1 SGHVS and CDR2 FQNEAQ. CDR3 DNA sequence: TGTGCCAGCAGCTTAGATGCGGGACAGGGGGCGAGAAACGAGCAGTACTTC. Amino acid sequence: CASSLDAGQGARNEQYF.

The rearrangement links TRBV15 to TRBJ2-1; a possible D gene is TRBD2 (5 bases). The germline V gene encodes CDR1 LNHNV and CDR2 YYDKDF (reference sequence). V shed 2 bases and J shed 10 bases, with 12 bases lying between them. CDR3 length: 13 residues. CDR3 amino acids: CATSRFSDSEQFF. Written as DNA, the CDR3 is TGTGCCACCAGCAGATTTTCGGACTCCGAGCAGTTCTTC.

The CDR3 DNA is TGTGCCAGCAGACAGAATACTGAAGCTTTCTTT. It is translated as CASRQNTEAFF. This chain links TRBV28 with TRBJ1-1; D remains unclear. This CDR3 region has 11 residues. Per the germline V gene, CDR1 is MDHEN and CDR2 is SYDVKM. Trimming took 6 bases from V and 5 from J, leaving 7 bases between them. Using reference TRBV28 and TRBJ1-1 for the parts outside the CDR3, the full variable domain is DVKVTQSSRYLVKRTGEKVFLECVQDMDHENMFWYRQDPGLGLRLIYFSYDVKMKEKGDIPEGYSVSREKKERFSLILESASTNQTSMYLCASRQNTEAFFGQGTRLTVV.

This sequence joins TRBV18 and TRBJ1-1, with D maybe TRBD1 (5 bases). Germline CDR1 KGHSH, CDR2 LQKENI. The V gene lost 4 bases and the J gene lost 6 bases, with 15 bases spanning the gap. The CDR3 has 14 amino acids. CDR3 nucleotide sequence: TGTGCCAGCTCACACGCCGGGCAGGGCGCTGAAGCTTTCTTT. It is translated as CASSHAGQGAEAFF.

The chain joins TRBV7-8 to TRBJ2-1; possibly TRBD1 for D (5 bases). Germline V gene data show CDR1 as SGHVS and CDR2 as FQNEAQ. This CDR3 is built from 12 residues. With 3 bases removed from V and 6 bases from J, the gap between germline ends came to 6 bases. The CDR3 spells CASSFRVNEQFF. In DNA form, the CDR3 reads TGTGCCAGCAGCTTCAGGGTCAATGAGCAGTTCTTC.

The chain recombines TRBV15 with TRBJ2-1, with 8 nucleotides matching TRBD2. This CDR3 has 13 amino acids. V trimming: 5 bases; J trimming: 9 bases; junction bases outside the gene matches: 6. In germline, CDR1 is LNHNV, CDR2 YYDKDF (reference sequence). CDR3 nucleotide sequence: TGTGCCACCAGCCGGGAACGGGGGGGTGAGCAGTTCTTC. Translation: CATSRERGGEQFF.

The V and J genes are TRBV29-1 and TRBJ2-1; D possibly corresponds to TRBD2 (5 bases). Trimming pared 3 bases from V and 0 bases from J, leaving 15 bases between. The germline V gene encodes CDR1 SQVTM and CDR2 ANQGSEA. This CDR3 has 16 residues. Here the CDR3 reads CSVDGVAWGSYNEQFF. The DNA of the CDR3 is TGCAGCGTTGATGGTGTAGCGTGGGGCTCCTACAATGAGCAGTTCTTC.

V is TRBV5-1 and J is TRBJ1-1; TRBD1 agrees at 7 bases. The V gene end was trimmed by 4 bases and the J gene end by 4 bases; junction bases not matched to a gene: 4. This CDR3 has 13 residues. CDR1 and CDR2 from the germline V gene are SGHRS and YFSETQ. The CDR3 DNA reads as TGCGCCAGCAGCATCACAGGGGTCACTGAAGCTTTCTTT. Its protein product is CASSITGVTEAFF. Based on the CDR3 plus reference TRBV5-1 and TRBJ1-1, the full variable domain is KAGVTQTPRYLIKTRGQQVTLSCSPISGHRSVSWYQQTPGQGLQFLFEYFSETQRNKGNFPGRFSGRQFSNSRSEMNVSTLELGDSALYLCASSITGVTEAFFGQGTRLTVV.

Only one count was recorded for this clone. The chain uses TRBV6-6 and TRBJ1-3; the match to TRBD1 covers 9 bases. Germline values: CDR1 MNHNY, CDR2 SVGAGI (reference sequence). V gave up 6 bases and J gave up 7 bases; unmatched junction bases: 10. This CDR3 region has 15 residues. As DNA, the CDR3 is TGTGCCAGCAGGAAACCGGGACAGGGTAGGAACACCATATATTTT. This codes for CASRKPGQGRNTIYF.

The chain combines TRBV7-9 with TRBJ2-1, with D perhaps TRBD1 (5 bases). This CDR3 spans 11 amino acids. V was cut by 8 bases and J by 8 bases, with 10 bases left in between. Germline values: CDR1 SEHNR, CDR2 FQNEAQ (reference sequence). CDR3 amino acids: CASWQGDEQFF. The DNA of the CDR3 is TGTGCCAGCTGGCAGGGCGATGAGCAGTTCTTC.

The chain couples TRBV6-1 to TRBJ2-3; the match to TRBD2 covers 7 bases. The trim removed 2 bases at V and 1 base at J, leaving 6 bases unmatched. Germline V CDR1 and CDR2: MNHNS, SASEGT. The CDR3 covers 16 residues. CDR3: CASSEWEGRGTDTQYF. In DNA form, the CDR3 reads TGTGCCAGCAGTGAATGGGAGGGGCGCGGCACAGATACGCAGTATTTT.